These 23 T cell receptor beta chains share one sample of origin, sequenced in a study of cytomegalovirus exposure and HLA in healthy donors. The PCR employed 60 Vbeta primers together with 13 Jbeta primers. The protocol was immunoSEQ multiplex PCR, while the TCRdb copy is restricted to in-frame clones and leaves out a portion. Across about 200,000 clones, the top ten clones capture 1.1% of the sample. Material: PBMCs. These receptor sequences come from a girl between 2 and 10 years old in good health and CMV-seropositive.

J is TRBJ1-2 and V is TRBV28; TRBD1 might be the D (5 bases). The CDR3 has 15 amino acids. Between the trimmed V and J ends, which lost 7 bases and 4 bases, there was a span of 19 bases. The germline CDR1 and CDR2 sequences are MDHEN and SYDVKM. This CDR3 is CASNPQDIRAYGYTF. The CDR3 coding sequence is TGTGCCAGCAATCCTCAGGACATCCGGGCCTATGGCTACACCTTC.

The V gene is TRBV9, the J gene TRBJ1-1; TRBD1 matches 8 bases. Trimming removed 5 bases from V and 7 bases from J; junction bases left unmatched: 7. Germline CDR1 is SGDLS and CDR2 is YYNGEE. This CDR3 region has 13 residues. This CDR3 reads CASRPTGGGEAFF. CDR3 nucleotide sequence: TGTGCCAGCAGACCCACAGGGGGAGGTGAAGCTTTCTTT.

The chain carries TRBV29-1 and TRBJ1-1, with D unresolved. The V end was cut by 4 bases, the J end by 7 bases, with 10 bases between. The germline CDR1 and CDR2 sequences are SQVTM and ANQGSEA. The CDR3 runs 11 residues. CDR3 protein: CSVGGSGEAFF. DNA for the CDR3: TGCAGCGTTGGAGGTAGTGGTGAAGCTTTCTTT.

This chain joins TRBV28 and TRBJ2-1; D is unclear. The CDR3 runs 12 residues. Germline values: CDR1 MDHEN, CDR2 SYDVKM. Between the trimmed V and J ends, which lost 6 bases and 10 bases, there was a span of 13 bases. CDR3 sequence (DNA): TGTGCCAGCAGCCCCCCTACCCGAGAGCAGTTCTTC. As protein: CASSPPTREQFF.

This chain links TRBV5-1 with TRBJ1-1; 7 bases agree with TRBD1. This CDR3 is 16 amino acids long. Germline V gene data show CDR1 as SGHRS and CDR2 as YFSETQ. V shed 4 bases, J shed 0 bases, and the junction held 9 bases outside the gene matches. Here the CDR3 DNA reads TGCGCCAGCAGCCCGGAAGGACAGGCGGTGAACACTGAAGCTTTCTTT. It is translated as CASSPEGQAVNTEAFF.

The chain recombines TRBV14 with TRBJ1-2; 11 bases are shared with TRBD1. The V and J ends lost 1 base and 10 bases, in that order; junction bases with no gene match: 2. This CDR3 has 13 residues. The germline gives CDR1 SGHDN, CDR2 FVKESK. The CDR3, as DNA: TGTGCCAGCAGCCAAGGGACAGGGGGCCCCTACACCTTC. Amino acid sequence: CASSQGTGGPYTF. The variable domain in full, with the rest retrieved from reference TRBV14 and TRBJ1-2, is EAGVTQFPSHSVIEKGQTVTLRCDPISGHDNLYWYRRVMGKEIKFLLHFVKESKQDESGMPNNRFLAERTGGTYSTLKVQPAELEDSGVYFCASSQGTGGPYTFGSGTRLTVV.

The J gene is TRBJ2-7, the V gene TRBV19; TRBD2 matches 9 bases. With V trimmed by 3 bases and J by 6 bases, 15 bases remained unmatched. This CDR3 region has 17 residues. Germline loops: CDR1 LNHDA, CDR2 SQIVND (reference sequence). The CDR3 region is CASSISAGDSGSVEQYF. The CDR3 DNA reads TGTGCCAGTAGTATTTCGGCAGGGGATAGCGGGAGTGTCGAGCAGTACTTC.

The chain uses TRBV2 and TRBJ2-3, with D possibly being TRBD2 (5 bases). The V gene's germline CDR1 is SNHLY and CDR2 FYNNEI. Between the trimmed V and J ends, which lost 8 bases and 1 base, there was a span of 13 bases. The CDR3 extends over 14 amino acids. The chain's CDR3 is CASGGPAGTDTQYF. The DNA for the CDR3 is TGTGCCAGCGGAGGACCCGCTGGCACAGATACGCAGTATTTT.

The V and J genes are TRBV7-9 and TRBJ2-1; D may be TRBD2 (5 bases). Germline V gene data show CDR1 as SEHNR and CDR2 as FQNEAQ (reference sequence). Trimming removed 3 bases from V and 0 bases from J, with 12 bases in between. The CDR3 totals 16 residues. CDR3 DNA sequence: TGTGCCAGCAGCTTTGCTTTGCGGGCCTCCTACAATGAGCAGTTCTTC. Amino acid sequence: CASSFALRASYNEQFF.

Here the CDR3 DNA reads TGTGCCAGTAGTATTCGATCCAGCGGGAGTGCAGATACGCAGTATTTT. This sequence encodes CASSIRSSGSADTQYF. V gene TRBV19 combines with J gene TRBJ2-3, with TRBD2 matching over 8 bases. After removal of 3 bases from V and 4 bases from J, the junction contained 9 bases not matched to a gene. The CDR3 covers 16 residues. The germline gives CDR1 LNHDA, CDR2 SQIVND (reference sequence).

The chain is built from TRBV4-2 and TRBJ2-6; D is unresolved. There are 15 residues in the CDR3. Germline V CDR1 and CDR2: LGHNA, YNFKEQ. V was shortened by 6 bases and J by 0 bases, with 9 bases between the two germline ends. The CDR3 spells CASRQSTSGANVLTF. The DNA of the CDR3 is TGTGCCAGCAGACAGTCAACCTCTGGGGCCAACGTCCTGACTTTC.

The chain uses TRBV7-2 and TRBJ2-1, with D perhaps TRBD2 (6 bases). CDR3 length: 15 residues. V lost 5 bases, J lost 5 bases, and 16 bases lay in between. Germline V gene data show CDR1 as SGHTA and CDR2 as FQGNSA. The CDR3 nucleotides read TGTGCCAGCAGCCGCGGGGAGTGGGTCAACAATGAGCAGTTCTTC. Translating it yields CASSRGEWVNNEQFF.

The gene calls are TRBV10-2 and TRBJ1-2; 7 bases align to TRBD1. CDR1 is WSHSY and CDR2 is SAAADI in the germline V gene. The CDR3 covers 15 residues. After removal of 0 bases from V and 6 bases from J, the junction contained 7 bases not matched to a gene. CDR3 residues: CASSESQGVLNGYTF. DNA of the CDR3: TGCGCCAGCAGTGAGTCGCAGGGGGTATTGAATGGCTACACCTTC.

The rearrangement links TRBV20-1 to TRBJ2-7, with no clear D. The CDR3 has 11 residues. The germline CDR1 and CDR2 sequences are DFQATT and SNEGSKA (reference sequence). V was cut by 0 bases and J by 7 bases, with 7 bases left in between. In DNA form, the CDR3 reads TGCAGTGCTAGAGAACACCAGGAGCAGTACTTC. This encodes CSAREHQEQYF.

V is TRBV10-1 and J is TRBJ2-2, with TRBD1 matching over 8 bases. With V trimmed by 6 bases and J by 4 bases, 4 bases remained unmatched. Germline-derived CDR1 and CDR2 are WNHNN and SYGVQD (reference sequence). The CDR3 is 14 residues long. For the CDR3, the DNA is TGCGCCAGCAGGAGTACAGGGGGCACCGGGGAGCTGTTTTTT. Amino acid sequence: CASRSTGGTGELFF.

The chain carries TRBV5-1 and TRBJ2-7; D may be TRBD1 (6 bases). V was pared by 4 bases and J by 3 bases, with 20 bases between. The CDR3 is 16 amino acids. Germline CDR1 and CDR2: SGHRS and YFSETQ. CDR3 bases: TGCGCCAGCAGCGCCCCTGGGGCTAGCAGGGGCTACGAGCAGTACTTC. It specifies CASSAPGASRGYEQYF.

This chain connects TRBV7-6 to TRBJ2-7; no clear D gene. Trimming removed 5 bases at V and 6 bases at J, with 11 bases between. Per germline, CDR1 SGHVS and CDR2 FNYEAQ. The CDR3 covers 12 residues. CDR3 amino acids: CASSPGESEQYF. CDR3 sequence (DNA): TGTGCCAGCAGCCCCGGAGAGAGCGAGCAGTACTTC.

This chain uses TRBV18 with TRBJ2-3; 8 bases map to TRBD1. V gave up 5 bases and J gave up 1 base; unmatched junction bases: 5. Germline assignment: CDR1 KGHSH and CDR2 LQKENI. The CDR3 is 15 residues long. CDR3 amino acids: CASSSQTGGTDTQYF. CDR3 DNA: TGTGCCAGCTCATCACAGACAGGGGGCACAGATACGCAGTATTTT.

V and J are TRBV10-3 and TRBJ2-3; perhaps TRBD2 as D (5 bases). V lost 4 bases to trimming and J lost 4 bases, with 9 bases between them. CDR3 size: 13 residues. Germline V gene sequence: CDR1 ENHRY, CDR2 SYGVKD. CDR3: CAISVKAADTQYF. The CDR3, as DNA: TGTGCCATCAGTGTTAAAGCGGCAGATACGCAGTATTTT.

This sequence joins TRBV28 and TRBJ2-1, with D hard to call. Trimming took 4 bases from V and 3 from J, leaving 10 bases between them. From germline, CDR1 is MDHEN and CDR2 SYDVKM. The length of the CDR3 is 14 residues. The chain's CDR3 is CASSSPWLYNEQFF. CDR3 sequence (DNA): TGTGCCAGCAGTTCCCCCTGGCTCTACAATGAGCAGTTCTTC.

The gene calls are TRBV6-5 and TRBJ1-2, with D unresolved. Germline CDR1 MNHEY, CDR2 SVGAGI. CDR3 size: 13 residues. Trimming stripped 0 bases from V and 7 bases from J, with 9 bases between. CDR3 sequence (DNA): TGTGCCAGCAGTTACTCCCACGGCGGTGGCTACACCTTC. Its translation is CASSYSHGGGYTF.

The V gene is TRBV5-4, the J gene TRBJ2-1; TRBD2 aligns across 10 bases. The germline V gene encodes CDR1 SGHNT and CDR2 YYREEE (reference sequence). This CDR3 is built from 15 residues. Losses at the gene ends were 2 bases for V and 6 bases for J; bases not matched to a gene: 5. CDR3 sequence (DNA): TGTGCCAGCAGCTTTCCCCTAGCGGGAGCCAATGAGCAGTTCTTC. Its translation is CASSFPLAGANEQFF.

This chain joins TRBV5-1 and TRBJ2-5, with 12 bases that match TRBD2. The CDR3 runs to 18 residues. V trimming: 2 bases; J trimming: 0 bases; junction bases outside the gene matches: 8. CDR1 and CDR2 from the germline V gene are SGHRS and YFSETQ. The DNA for the CDR3 is TGCGCCAGCAGCTTAGCCCGGCTAGCGGGAGGGTACCAAGAGACCCAGTACTTC. Protein sequence: CASSLARLAGGYQETQYF.